A selection of T cell receptor beta chains follows, all from one sample in a study of cytomegalovirus exposure and HLA in healthy donors. TCRdb's table, derived via immunoSEQ multiplex PCR, lists solely in-frame clones and lacks some. The data show tens of thousands of clones, approximately 80% seen once. The sample taken for sequencing was PBMCs. The receptors here all came from a human donor in good health. Each CDR3 is given with its conserved first and last residue. Fields, in order: V gene, clone size, CDR3 length, J gene, D gene, CDR3 protein, CDR3 DNA. D genes are given only for firm matches. Size is omitted from some rows. Given values are once, few, many or a class for expanded clones.

V: TRBV4-1
size: .
length: 16
J: TRBJ1-4
D: .
CDR3: CASSQDPGTTMEKLFF
DNA: TGCGCCAGCAGCCAAGATCCCGGGACAACGATGGAAAAACTGTTTTTT

V: TRBV6-5
size: .
length: 12
J: TRBJ1-1
D: .
CDR3: CASSYSGGEAFF
DNA: TGTGCCAGCAGTTACTCTGGAGGGGAAGCTTTCTTT

V: TRBV19
size: once
length: 13
J: TRBJ1-2
D: .
CDR3: CASSIQAGNGYTF
DNA: TGTGCCAGTAGTATACAGGCAGGGAATGGCTACACCTTC

V: TRBV28
size: .
length: 14
J: TRBJ1-1
D: .
CDR3: CASSDTGSYTEAFF
DNA: TGTGCCAGCAGCGACACAGGCTCTTACACTGAAGCTTTCTTT

V: TRBV9
size: .
length: 15
J: TRBJ1-4
D: .
CDR3: CASSVSVRVNEKLFF
DNA: TGTGCCAGCAGCGTATCTGTTCGGGTGAATGAAAAACTGTTTTTT

V: TRBV5-1
size: .
length: 15
J: TRBJ2-7
D: TRBD1
CDR3: CASSFDGTVSYEQYF
DNA: TGCGCCAGCAGCTTTGACGGGACAGTCTCCTACGAGCAGTACTTC

V: TRBV27
size: few
length: 15
J: TRBJ2-3
D: .
CDR3: CASSWTTGAGDTQYF
DNA: TGTGCCAGCAGTTGGACCACAGGGGCGGGGGATACGCAGTATTTT

V: TRBV5-6
size: few
length: 14
J: TRBJ1-4
D: TRBD1
CDR3: CASSPTGVNEKLFF
DNA: TGTGCCAGCAGCCCCACAGGGGTTAATGAAAAACTGTTTTTT

V: TRBV7-2
size: .
length: 13
J: TRBJ2-7
D: .
CDR3: CASSHGGGSEQYF
DNA: TGTGCCAGCAGCCACGGCGGAGGGAGCGAGCAGTACTTC

V: TRBV7-9
size: .
length: 12
J: TRBJ1-1
D: TRBD1
CDR3: CSSSRDSSEAFF
DNA: TGTTCCAGCAGCCGGGACAGCTCTGAAGCTTTCTTT

V: TRBV6-1
size: .
length: 16
J: TRBJ1-4
D: .
CDR3: CASSVGAETTNEKLFF
DNA: TGTGCCAGCAGTGTTGGAGCAGAAACAACTAATGAAAAACTGTTTTTT

V: TRBV9
size: .
length: 14
J: TRBJ1-1
D: .
CDR3: CASSVAQGNTEAFF
DNA: TGTGCCAGCAGCGTAGCTCAGGGGAACACTGAAGCTTTCTTT

V: TRBV4-1
size: once
length: 18
J: TRBJ2-1
D: .
CDR3: CASSQEAGAPRSYNEQFF
DNA: TGCGCCAGCAGCCAAGAAGCTGGGGCCCCCCGCTCCTACAATGAGCAGTTCTTC

V: TRBV6-4
size: .
length: 12
J: TRBJ1-5
D: .
CDR3: CASTGSDQPQHF
DNA: TGTGCCAGTACGGGGTCGGATCAGCCCCAGCATTTT

V: TRBV18
size: .
length: 14
J: TRBJ2-5
D: .
CDR3: CASSPLDFLETQYF
DNA: TGTGCCAGCTCACCACTCGACTTCTTGGAGACCCAGTACTTC

V: TRBV7-2
size: .
length: 14
J: TRBJ1-4
D: .
CDR3: CASSPEAASLELFF
DNA: TGTGCCAGCAGCCCCGAGGCAGCCTCCTTGGAACTGTTTTTT

V: TRBV6-1
size: .
length: 14
J: TRBJ1-4
D: TRBD1
CDR3: CASSKDRFNEKLFF
DNA: TGTGCCAGCAGCAAGGACAGGTTTAATGAAAAACTGTTTTTT

V: TRBV5-1
size: medium-sized
length: 16
J: TRBJ1-6
D: TRBD1
CDR3: CASSLAGTGFNSPLHF
DNA: TGCGCCAGCAGCTTGGCCGGGACAGGGTTTAATTCACCCCTCCACTTT

V: TRBV9
size: .
length: 14
J: TRBJ2-7
D: TRBD1
CDR3: CASSVDTGGYEQYF
DNA: TGTGCCAGCAGCGTAGACACAGGGGGCTACGAGCAGTACTTC

V: TRBV7-2
size: .
length: 17
J: TRBJ2-5
D: TRBD2
CDR3: CASSLGPGGSTQETQYF
DNA: TGTGCCAGCAGCTTAGGGCCCGGGGGGTCGACACAAGAGACCCAGTACTTC

V: TRBV5-6
size: .
length: 14
J: TRBJ2-7
D: .
CDR3: CASSLAGRAYEQYF
DNA: TGTGCCAGCAGCTTAGCCGGTCGCGCCTACGAGCAGTACTTC

V: TRBV11-2
size: once
length: 15
J: TRBJ1-4
D: .
CDR3: CASSLGGQTNEKLFF
DNA: TGTGCCAGCAGCTTGGGAGGACAAACTAATGAAAAACTGTTTTTT

V: TRBV5-6
size: .
length: 15
J: TRBJ1-3
D: .
CDR3: CASSLTWQGGNTIYF
DNA: TGTGCCAGCAGCCTCACTTGGCAGGGGGGAAACACCATATATTTT

V: TRBV19
size: .
length: 14
J: TRBJ1-1
D: .
CDR3: CASSNFGRDTEAFF
DNA: TGTGCCAGTAGTAATTTCGGGAGGGACACTGAAGCTTTCTTT

V: TRBV11-2
size: .
length: 14
J: TRBJ1-1
D: TRBD1
CDR3: CASSFSQGGLGAFF
DNA: TGTGCCAGCAGCTTCAGTCAGGGGGGTTTGGGAGCTTTCTTT